One and the same sample provided the 31 T cell receptor beta chains below, sequenced in a study of control samples from healthy donors and cancer patients. The protocol was immunoSEQ multiplex PCR, while the TCRdb copy is restricted to in-frame clones and leaves out a portion. The sample includes 90,000 or so clones, 85% seen only once; the top ten take approximately 19%. Sample: blood. Receptors were obtained from a man under 40 in good health.

V usage is TRBV25-1 and J usage is TRBJ1-1; D remains unclear. CDR1 is MGHDK, CDR2 SYGVNS, per germline. The germline V and J ends were trimmed by 4 bases and 2 bases, with 14 bases remaining between them. The CDR3 is 15 amino acids. In DNA, the CDR3 is TGTGCCAGCAGTGCCTCCCTTAAGCTAAACACTGAAGCTTTCTTT. Translated, it gives CASSASLKLNTEAFF.

This rearrangement joins TRBV6-1 to TRBJ1-3, with 7 bases identical to TRBD1. This CDR3 has 17 amino acids. V gave up 2 bases and J gave up 0 bases; unmatched junction bases: 7. CDR1 and CDR2 from the germline V gene are MNHNS and SASEGT. The CDR3 here is CASSERTGALSGNTIYF. Written as DNA, the CDR3 is TGTGCCAGCAGTGAACGGACAGGCGCCCTCTCTGGAAACACCATATATTTT.

This chain links TRBV10-3 with TRBJ1-3; no clear D gene. The CDR3 sequence is 16 residues long. Trimming cost V 2 bases and J 4 bases, with 15 bases left between them. Looked up from germline, CDR1 is ENHRY and CDR2 is SYGVKD. The CDR3 protein is CAISESGAIRGNTIYF. In nucleotides, the CDR3 is TGTGCCATCAGTGAGAGCGGCGCGATAAGAGGAAACACCATATATTTT.

J is TRBJ2-7 and V is TRBV7-9; D could derive from TRBD1 or TRBD2 (5 bases each). This CDR3 region has 16 residues. Trimming shortened V by 0 bases and J by 2 bases, and 14 bases separated the two germline ends. Looked up from germline, CDR1 is SEHNR and CDR2 is FQNEAQ (reference sequence). The CDR3 nucleotides read TGTGCCAGCAGCTTAGCGGCCTCCGGGACCCCCTACGAGCAGTACTTC. Protein product: CASSLAASGTPYEQYF.

This rearrangement joins TRBV29-1 to TRBJ1-1; unclear D gene. The CDR3 is 13 residues long. Germline loops: CDR1 SQVTM, CDR2 ANQGSEA. V was clipped by 6 bases and J by 5 bases, with 16 bases between them. The CDR3 coding sequence is TGCAGCGTAATCAAGAGCGTAGGGACTGAAGCTTTCTTT. This translates into CSVIKSVGTEAFF.

The V gene is TRBV30, the J gene TRBJ1-2, with D perhaps matching TRBD1 (6 bases). The germline V gene encodes CDR1 GTSNPN and CDR2 SVGIG (reference sequence). Trimming took 0 bases from V and 1 from J, leaving 15 bases between them. The CDR3 runs 16 residues. As DNA, the CDR3 is TGTGCCTGGAGTGTTCTCGGCAGGGGCTTTAACTATGGCTACACCTTC. This translates into CAWSVLGRGFNYGYTF. The full variable domain, with the rest looked up from reference TRBV30 and TRBJ1-2, is SQTIHQWPATLVQPVGSPLSLECTVEGTSNPNLYWYRQAAGRGLQLLFYSVGIGQISSEVPQNLSASRPQDRQFILSSKKLLLSDSGFYLCAWSVLGRGFNYGYTFGSGTRLTVV.

This rearrangement joins TRBV3-1 (or the pseudogene TRBV3-2) to TRBJ2-7, with D possibly being TRBD1 (5 bases). V lost 0 bases and J lost 4, with 13 bases in between. This CDR3 contains 15 residues. CDR1 and CDR2 (germline): LGHDT, YNNKEL (reference sequence). CDR3 amino acids: CASSQDMGQSYEQYF. The CDR3, as DNA: TGTGCCAGCAGCCAAGATATGGGGCAAAGTTACGAGCAGTACTTC.

The chain couples TRBV5-1 to TRBJ1-3; D gene uncertain. This CDR3 is built from 16 residues. Germline V lookup: CDR1 SGHRS, CDR2 YFSETQ. V shed 0 bases and J shed 0 bases, with 10 bases lying between them. CDR3 sequence reads: CASSLGLQSSGNTIYF. The CDR3 bases are TGCGCCAGCAGCTTGGGGCTGCAAAGCTCTGGAAACACCATATATTTT. Based on the CDR3 plus reference TRBV5-1 and TRBJ1-3, the full variable domain is KAGVTQTPRYLIKTRGQQVTLSCSPISGHRSVSWYQQTPGQGLQFLFEYFSETQRNKGNFPGRFSGRQFSNSRSEMNVSTLELGDSALYLCASSLGLQSSGNTIYFGEGSWLTVV.

J is TRBJ1-1 and V is TRBV7-9; a weak D match, TRBD1 (6 bases). The V gene lost 5 bases and the J gene lost 11 bases, with 24 bases spanning the gap. The CDR3 consists of 15 residues. Germline CDR1 reads SEHNR; CDR2 reads FQNEAQ (reference sequence). CDR3 loop: CASSPPRGAGSWAFF. CDR3 DNA sequence: TGTGCCAGCAGCCCCCCGAGGGGGGCGGGTAGTTGGGCTTTCTTT.

This clone was seen just once. The gene calls are TRBV12-3 or TRBV12-4 and TRBJ1-2, with D maybe TRBD1 (5 bases). This CDR3 contains 12 residues. The ends were cut back, 7 bases at V and 8 bases at J, with 14 bases in the middle. CDR3 loop: CASKEAGSGYTF. CDR3 DNA: TGTGCCAGCAAGGAGGCAGGGAGCGGCTACACCTTC.

The V call is TRBV7-8, the J call TRBJ2-1, with a tentative D call TRBD2 (6 bases). The CDR3 has 15 residues. In germline, CDR1 is SGHVS, CDR2 FQNEAQ. V lost 3 bases and J lost 7, with 16 bases in between. CDR3 amino acids: CASSLEGPSRNEQFF. The CDR3 nucleotides read TGTGCCAGCAGCTTGGAGGGGCCCTCCAGGAATGAGCAGTTCTTC.

The chain uses TRBV5-5 and TRBJ2-5, with unresolved D. CDR1 is SGHKS, CDR2 YYEKEE, per germline (reference sequence). The CDR3 length is 13 residues. With 4 bases removed from V and 4 bases from J, the gap between germline ends came to 11 bases. CDR3 amino acids: CASSDGPRETQYF. CDR3 nucleotides: TGTGCCAGCAGCGACGGACCACGAGAGACCCAGTACTTC.

The chain recombines TRBV7-9 with TRBJ2-1; D call uncertain. This CDR3 is built from 14 residues. Trimming pared 1 base from V and 4 bases from J, leaving 8 bases between. Germline CDR1 SEHNR, CDR2 FQNEAQ (reference sequence). CDR3 DNA sequence: TGTGCCAGCAGCTTAGTTCGACGGTACAATGAGCAGTTCTTC. It yields the protein CASSLVRRYNEQFF.

This sequence joins TRBV7-9 and TRBJ2-3, with D maybe TRBD2 (7 bases). There are 16 residues in the CDR3. Germline assignment: CDR1 SEHNR and CDR2 FQNEAQ (reference sequence). Trimming shortened V by 3 bases and J by 2 bases, and 15 bases separated the two germline ends. CDR3 region: CASSFPWGGPTDTQYF. The DNA of the CDR3 is TGTGCCAGCAGCTTTCCATGGGGGGGCCCCACAGATACGCAGTATTTT.

The chain joins TRBV5-1 to TRBJ2-3; D call uncertain. The CDR3 totals 14 residues. CDR1 is SGHRS, CDR2 YFSETQ, per germline. The V end was cut by 0 bases, the J end by 0 bases, with 5 bases between. The CDR3 reads CASSLARSTDTQYF. For the CDR3, the DNA is TGCGCCAGCAGCTTGGCACGAAGCACAGATACGCAGTATTTT.

The V gene is TRBV5-1, the J gene TRBJ2-1; D is unclear. Deletions cut 0 bases from V and 6 bases from J, with 10 bases between. Per germline, CDR1 SGHRS and CDR2 YFSETQ. The CDR3 runs 14 residues. Written as DNA, the CDR3 is TGCGCCAGCAGCTTGGGCGCAAACATCAATGAGCAGTTCTTC. Translated: CASSLGANINEQFF.

The chain's CDR3 is CASSSRPGNYGYTF. The CDR3 nucleotides are TGCGCCAGCAGCAGCCGACCAGGAAACTATGGCTACACCTTC. The rearrangement uses TRBV5-1 and TRBJ1-2; D not certain. V was cut by 4 bases and J by 2 bases, with 12 bases left in between. The CDR3 has 14 amino acids. The germline CDR1 and CDR2 sequences are SGHRS and YFSETQ.

The genes are TRBV5-4 and TRBJ1-1, with 11 bases lining up with TRBD1. Trimming removed 4 bases from V and 0 bases from J; junction bases left unmatched: 8. Germline V gives CDR1 SGHNT, CDR2 YYREEE (reference sequence). The CDR3 contains 17 residues. The CDR3 region is CASSPGTGGYMNTEAFF. As DNA, the CDR3 is TGTGCCAGCAGCCCGGGGACAGGGGGATACATGAACACTGAAGCTTTCTTT. The full variable domain, rest sourced from reference TRBV5-4 and TRBJ1-1, is ETGVTQSPTHLIKTRGQQVTLRCSSQSGHNTVSWYQQALGQGPQFIFQYYREEENGRGNFPPRFSGLQFPNYSSELNVNALELDDSALYLCASSPGTGGYMNTEAFFGQGTRLTVV.

The chain employs TRBV5-1 and TRBJ2-2; 8 bases fit TRBD2. The CDR3 spans 14 residues. In germline, CDR1 is SGHRS, CDR2 YFSETQ. Trimming cost V 6 bases and J 5 bases; bases outside gene matches: 6. DNA of the CDR3: TGCGCCAGCACCCCTGCGGGGGGAACCGGGGAGCTGTTTTTT. Translating gives CASTPAGGTGELFF.

The J gene is TRBJ2-1, the V gene TRBV5-1; 10 bases fit TRBD1. This CDR3 is 15 amino acids long. CDR1 SGHRS and CDR2 YFSETQ come from the germline V gene. V was pared by 4 bases and J by 8 bases, with 9 bases of the junction left unmatched. The CDR3 nucleotides read TGCGCCAGCAGCAACCGGGACAGGGGTCCCGATGAGCAGTTCTTC. Its translation is CASSNRDRGPDEQFF.

The J gene is TRBJ2-3, the V gene TRBV4-2; 10 bases fit TRBD2. The CDR3 runs 16 residues. The V gene's germline CDR1 is LGHNA and CDR2 YNFKEQ. V trimming: 3 bases; J trimming: 6 bases; junction bases outside the gene matches: 9. In DNA, the CDR3 is TGTGCCAGCAGCCAGCTAGCGGGGGCCCGCCAGGATACGCAGTATTTT. Protein product: CASSQLAGARQDTQYF.

This chain joins TRBV2 and TRBJ2-7; D is unclear. The V end lost 4 bases, the J end lost 1 base, and 23 bases lay between the germline ends. The CDR3 contains 18 residues. Germline values: CDR1 SNHLY, CDR2 FYNNEI. This chain's CDR3 is CASSVEPSRVMMSYEQYF. As DNA, the CDR3 is TGTGCCAGCAGTGTCGAGCCAAGTCGGGTGATGATGTCCTACGAGCAGTACTTC.

The chain employs TRBV12-3 or TRBV12-4 and TRBJ1-5; unclear D gene. The CDR3 spans 13 residues. The V end was cut by 7 bases, the J end by 4 bases, with 11 bases between. CDR3 DNA: TGTGCCAGCACGGAGTCGGGGAATCAGCCCCAGCATTTT. Amino acids: CASTESGNQPQHF.

The gene calls are TRBV10-3 and TRBJ2-1; D remains unclear. Germline CDR1 ENHRY, CDR2 SYGVKD. CDR3 length: 11 amino acids. V was clipped by 2 bases and J by 8 bases, with 4 bases between them. The CDR3 here is CAISEIDEQFF. The DNA of the CDR3 is TGTGCCATCAGTGAGATTGATGAGCAGTTCTTC.

The chain uses TRBV2 and TRBJ2-7, with D unresolved. This CDR3 has 13 residues. V shed 3 bases and J shed 5 bases, with 11 bases lying between them. Germline assignment: CDR1 SNHLY and CDR2 FYNNEI. In nucleotides, the CDR3 is TGTGCCAGCAGTGATGACGAGCTAGACGAGCAGTACTTC. It codes for CASSDDELDEQYF.

The chain is built from TRBV6-6 and TRBJ2-5; D is perhaps TRBD2 (6 bases). V was cut by 7 bases and J by 5 bases, with 11 bases left in between. The CDR3 sequence is 12 residues long. Per the germline V gene, CDR1 is MNHNY and CDR2 is SVGAGI (reference sequence). The CDR3 is CASTGDRETQYF. The CDR3 nucleotides are TGTGCCAGCACGGGAGATCGGGAGACCCAGTACTTC.

This clone was seen just once. The chain is built from TRBV27 and TRBJ2-3; D unclear. With 5 bases removed from V and 2 bases from J, the gap between germline ends came to 17 bases. Per germline, CDR1 MNHEY and CDR2 SMNVEV (reference sequence). The CDR3 is 16 residues long. CDR3 sequence: CASSPSSWVNTDTQYF. The DNA of the CDR3 is TGTGCCAGCAGTCCAAGTAGCTGGGTGAACACAGATACGCAGTATTTT.

The genes are TRBV12-3 or TRBV12-4 and TRBJ2-6; D is perhaps TRBD2 (6 bases). The CDR3 is 13 residues long. V lost 8 bases to trimming and J lost 4 bases, with 9 bases between them. The CDR3 region is CASSGDGANVLTF. The CDR3, as DNA: TGTGCCAGCTCGGGGGACGGGGCCAACGTCCTGACTTTC.

This clone was observed a single time. The chain combines TRBV5-6 with TRBJ1-5, with 7 bases matching TRBD1. CDR1 is SGHDT and CDR2 is YYEEEE in the germline V gene. J was trimmed by 2 bases and V by 4 bases; bases with no gene match: 6. The CDR3 runs to 15 residues. The DNA of the CDR3 is TGTGCCAGCAGCGGTACAGGGGTGGGCAATCAGCCCCAGCATTTT. Its translation is CASSGTGVGNQPQHF.

The chain recombines TRBV6-5 with TRBJ2-7; 9 nucleotides line up with TRBD1. CDR3 length: 13 residues. Looked up from germline, CDR1 is MNHEY and CDR2 is SVGAGI. Unmatched junction bases numbered 10, after V lost 10 bases and J lost 6 bases. CDR3 sequence (DNA): TGTGCCACCTCCGGGACAGGGTGGGGCGAGCAGTACTTC. Translated: CATSGTGWGEQYF.

The V and J genes are TRBV27 and TRBJ2-1; 8 bases are shared with TRBD1. Unmatched junction bases numbered 5, after V lost 10 bases and J lost 0 bases. The germline V gene encodes CDR1 MNHEY and CDR2 SMNVEV (reference sequence). The CDR3 contains 14 residues. The CDR3 protein is CATRTGSSYNEQFF. The CDR3 coding sequence is TGTGCCACCAGGACAGGGAGCTCCTACAATGAGCAGTTCTTC.